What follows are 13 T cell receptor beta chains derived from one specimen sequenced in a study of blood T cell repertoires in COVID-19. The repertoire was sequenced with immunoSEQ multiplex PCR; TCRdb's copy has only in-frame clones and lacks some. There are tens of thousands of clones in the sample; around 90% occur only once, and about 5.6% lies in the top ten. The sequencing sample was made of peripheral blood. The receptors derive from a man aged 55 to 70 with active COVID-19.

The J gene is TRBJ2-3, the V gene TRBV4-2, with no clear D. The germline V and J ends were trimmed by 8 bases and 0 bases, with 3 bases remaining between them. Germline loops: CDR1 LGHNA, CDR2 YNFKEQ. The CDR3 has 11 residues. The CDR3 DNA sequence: TGTGCCAGCCGGAGCACAGATACGCAGTATTTT. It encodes CASRSTDTQYF.

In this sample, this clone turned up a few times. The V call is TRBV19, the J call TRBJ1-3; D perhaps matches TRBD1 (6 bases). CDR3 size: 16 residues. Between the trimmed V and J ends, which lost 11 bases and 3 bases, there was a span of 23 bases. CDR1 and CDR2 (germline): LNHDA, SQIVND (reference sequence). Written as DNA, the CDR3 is TGTGCCTGTCTACCTGGGAGGGGGACTGTTGGAAACACCATATATTTT. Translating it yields CACLPGRGTVGNTIYF.

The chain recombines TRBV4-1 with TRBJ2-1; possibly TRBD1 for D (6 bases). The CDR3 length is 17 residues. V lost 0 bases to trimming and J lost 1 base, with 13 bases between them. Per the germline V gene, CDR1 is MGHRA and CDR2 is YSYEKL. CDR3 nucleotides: TGCGCCAGCAGCCAAGAGGGGACATGGGGGTCCTACAATGAGCAGTTCTTC. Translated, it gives CASSQEGTWGSYNEQFF.

The CDR3 is CATSRDVGSGDPYEQYF. For the CDR3, the DNA is TGTGCCACCAGCAGAGATGTGGGGTCAGGGGACCCCTACGAGCAGTACTTC. The V call is TRBV15, the J call TRBJ2-7; a possible D gene is TRBD1 (6 bases). Germline lookup yields CDR1 LNHNV and CDR2 YYDKDF (reference sequence). Trimming removed 0 bases from V and 2 bases from J, with 17 bases in between. The CDR3 runs to 17 residues.

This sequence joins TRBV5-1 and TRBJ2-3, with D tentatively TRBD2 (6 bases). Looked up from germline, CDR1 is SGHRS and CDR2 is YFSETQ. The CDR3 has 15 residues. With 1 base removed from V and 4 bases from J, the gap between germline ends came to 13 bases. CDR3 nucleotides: TGCGCCAGCAGCTTGTGGGACGGAGGGGCAGATACGCAGTATTTT. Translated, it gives CASSLWDGGADTQYF.

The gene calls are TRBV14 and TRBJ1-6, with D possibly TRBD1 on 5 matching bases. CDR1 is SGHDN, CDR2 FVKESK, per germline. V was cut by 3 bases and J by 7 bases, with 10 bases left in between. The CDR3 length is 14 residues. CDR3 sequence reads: CASSQGPHNSPLHF. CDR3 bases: TGTGCCAGCAGCCAGGGGCCGCACAATTCACCCCTCCACTTT. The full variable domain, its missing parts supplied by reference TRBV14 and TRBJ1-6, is EAGVTQFPSHSVIEKGQTVTLRCDPISGHDNLYWYRRVMGKEIKFLLHFVKESKQDESGMPNNRFLAERTGGTYSTLKVQPAELEDSGVYFCASSQGPHNSPLHFGNGTRLTVT.

CDR3 protein: CASSTSGGLLRGDEQFF. CDR3 bases: TGTGCCAGTAGTACTAGCGGGGGGCTTTTGCGCGGGGATGAGCAGTTCTTC. The rearrangement uses TRBV19 and TRBJ2-1, with 11 bases identical to TRBD2. The ends lost 4 bases at V and 8 bases at J; junction bases unmatched: 13. The germline CDR1 and CDR2 sequences are LNHDA and SQIVND (reference sequence). The CDR3 length is 17 residues.

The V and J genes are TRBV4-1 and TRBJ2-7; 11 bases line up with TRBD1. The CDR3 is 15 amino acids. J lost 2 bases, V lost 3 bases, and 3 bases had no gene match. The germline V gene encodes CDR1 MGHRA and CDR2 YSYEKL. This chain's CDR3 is CASSQGTGGTYEQYF. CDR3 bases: TGCGCCAGCAGCCAGGGGACAGGGGGGACCTACGAGCAGTACTTC.

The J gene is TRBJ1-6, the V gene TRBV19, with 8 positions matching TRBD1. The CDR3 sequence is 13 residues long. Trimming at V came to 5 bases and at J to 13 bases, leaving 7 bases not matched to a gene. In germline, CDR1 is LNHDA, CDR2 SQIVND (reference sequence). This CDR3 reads CASSAQGVTPLHF. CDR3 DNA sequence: TGTGCCAGTAGTGCACAGGGGGTTACGCCCCTCCACTTT.

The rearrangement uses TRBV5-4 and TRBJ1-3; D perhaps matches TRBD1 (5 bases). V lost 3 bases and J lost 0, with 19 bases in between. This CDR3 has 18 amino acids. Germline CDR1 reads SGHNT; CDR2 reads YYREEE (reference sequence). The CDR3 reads CASSSLQELGRSGNTIYF. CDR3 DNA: TGTGCCAGCAGCTCGCTACAGGAACTTGGTCGCTCTGGAAACACCATATATTTT.

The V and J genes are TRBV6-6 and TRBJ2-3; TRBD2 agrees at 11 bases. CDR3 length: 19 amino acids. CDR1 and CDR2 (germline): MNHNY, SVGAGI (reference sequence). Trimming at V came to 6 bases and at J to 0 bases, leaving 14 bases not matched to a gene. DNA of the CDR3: TGTGCCAGCAGCTCACCACTAGCGGGGGTTCCCATTAGCACAGATACGCAGTATTTT. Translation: CASSSPLAGVPISTDTQYF.

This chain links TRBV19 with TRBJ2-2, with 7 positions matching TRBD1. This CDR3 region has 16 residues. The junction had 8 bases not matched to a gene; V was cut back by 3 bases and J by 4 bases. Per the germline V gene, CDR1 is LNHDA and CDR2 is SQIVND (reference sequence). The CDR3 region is CASSMPTGKGTGELFF. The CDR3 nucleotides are TGTGCCAGTAGTATGCCGACAGGGAAAGGCACCGGGGAGCTGTTTTTT.

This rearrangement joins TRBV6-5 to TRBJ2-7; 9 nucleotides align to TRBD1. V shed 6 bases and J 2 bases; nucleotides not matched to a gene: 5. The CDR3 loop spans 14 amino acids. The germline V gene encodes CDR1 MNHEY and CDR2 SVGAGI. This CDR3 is CASRDRGRAYEQYF. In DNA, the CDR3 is TGTGCCAGCAGGGACAGGGGCAGGGCCTACGAGCAGTACTTC.